This TCR beta chain was profiled in a study of control samples from healthy donors and cancer patients. TCRdb's table, derived via immunoSEQ multiplex PCR, lists solely in-frame clones and lacks some. The sample has 150,000 or so clones, around nine tenths seen once; the top ten hold about 2.5%. CDR3 length: 12 amino acids. V shed 0 bases and J shed 5 bases, with 4 bases lying between them. CDR1 and CDR2 from the germline V gene are SGHRS and YFSETQ. The chain links TRBV5-1 to TRBJ2-3; D is ambiguous. The specimen was blood. This receptor was obtained from a man aged 35 to 55 in good health. In nucleotides, the CDR3 is TGCGCCAGCAGCTTGGGCGGAGATACGCAGTATTTT. This encodes CASSLGGDTQYF.